The clone carrying this TCR beta chain was seen at least ten times. The sample is drawn from a study of early T cells in non-severe SARS-CoV-2 infection. Individual cDNA molecules were tagged with unique molecular identifiers. MiXCR, applied by TCRdb to the 5' RACE reads, yields one record per CDR3 protein. The table has around 82,000 distinct CDR3 sequences, over 12% seen once; the top ten hold roughly 0.6%. CDR1 is MNHEY, CDR2 SVGEGT, per germline. This CDR3 comprises 15 residues. Trimming cost V 6 bases and J 4 bases, with 16 bases left between them. The receptor was isolated from an adult who was a healthcare worker with PCR-confirmed SARS-CoV-2 infection or an uninfected control (not recorded which). The gene calls are TRBV6-2 or TRBV6-3 and TRBJ1-5; D perhaps matches TRBD1 (5 bases). Source material: whole blood. CDR3 in amino acids: CASRVWGRVNQPQHF. CDR3 in DNA: TGTGCCAGCAGAGTCTGGGGCCGGGTAAATCAGCCCCAGCATTTT.